One sample yielded the 26 T cell receptor beta chains listed below, sequenced in a study of blood T cells in healthy people across ages (dated by TCRdb to about 2015). The library was obtained by 5' RACE. Sequenced using an Illumina HiSeq 2500. A second PCR of roughly 6 to 11 cycles was run with a J-beta primer mix and a sample-barcoded 5' primer. The public sequencing data were trimmed at Q25 with fastp and processed into clonotypes with MiXCR by TCRdb, which kept only in-frame beta chains. Each entry merges the rows of one CDR3 protein and shows their most common DNA and genes. This sample comprises more than 650,000 distinct CDR3 sequences, 20% to 25% of them detected only once. In total, the top ten clones hold roughly a fifth of the sample. Material: blood. The receptors were gathered from a man between 65 and 85 years old in good health.

This rearrangement joins TRBV10-3 to TRBJ2-7; 8 nucleotides line up with TRBD1. The germline V gene encodes CDR1 ENHRY and CDR2 SYGVKD. The trim removed 5 bases at V and 3 bases at J, leaving 3 bases unmatched. The CDR3 length is 13 residues. The CDR3 is CAISSTGGYEQYF. CDR3 DNA: TGTGCCATCAGTAGCACAGGGGGCTACGAGCAGTACTTC.

This clonotype was observed at least ten times. This rearrangement joins TRBV3-1 to TRBJ1-2; no firm D call. CDR1 is LGHDT, CDR2 YNNKEL, per germline (reference sequence). Trimming pared 3 bases from V and 7 bases from J, leaving 9 bases between. The CDR3 extends over 12 amino acids. This CDR3 reads CASSHVPSGYTF. The CDR3 nucleotides read TGTGCCAGCAGCCACGTTCCGAGTGGCTACACCTTC.

This clonotype was counted only a few times. The J gene is TRBJ2-6, the V gene TRBV5-1; 7 bases are a match to TRBD2. The V segment lost 7 bases and the J segment 0 bases; nucleotides outside the gene matches: 13. Germline values: CDR1 SGHRS, CDR2 YFSETQ. The length of the CDR3 is 18 residues. The CDR3 spells CASGSAGLPLSGANVLTF. The CDR3 nucleotides read TGCGCCAGCGGATCCGCGGGACTACCCCTCTCTGGGGCCAACGTCCTGACTTTC.

The gene calls are TRBV10-3 and TRBJ2-1, with 10 bases fitting TRBD2. The CDR3 runs to 15 residues. V was pared by 3 bases and J by 2 bases, with 1 base of the junction left unmatched. Germline V gene data show CDR1 as ENHRY and CDR2 as SYGVKD. CDR3 protein: CAISESGGAYNEQFF. The CDR3 nucleotides read TGTGCCATCAGTGAAAGCGGGGGGGCCTACAATGAGCAGTTCTTC.

This clonotype has a handful of counts. This chain connects TRBV6-5 to TRBJ2-3; maybe TRBD2 (6 bases). Trimming removed 6 bases at V and 6 bases at J, with 13 bases between. CDR1 and CDR2 from the germline V gene are MNHEY and SVGAGI. The CDR3 spans 13 residues. CDR3 sequence (DNA): TGTGCCAGCAGACCTCCGGGGAGGGATACGCAGTATTTT. The encoded protein is CASRPPGRDTQYF.

The chain uses TRBV29-1 and TRBJ1-1; no clear D gene. Germline V gene lookup returns CDR1 SQVTM and CDR2 ANQGSEA. The CDR3 runs 13 residues. Trimming stripped 4 bases from V and 1 base from J, with 10 bases between. The chain's CDR3 is CSVVRPPNTEAFF. Here the CDR3 DNA reads TGCAGCGTTGTAAGACCGCCGAACACTGAAGCTTTCTTT.

This clonotype was detected a few times. The V and J genes are TRBV5-1 and TRBJ1-1, with 7 nucleotides matching TRBD1. The CDR3 is 16 residues long. J lost 2 bases, V lost 0 bases, and 7 bases had no gene match. Germline CDR1 and CDR2: SGHRS and YFSETQ. Written as DNA, the CDR3 is TGCGCCAGCAGCTTGGGGACTTGGACAGGTAACACTGAAGCTTTCTTT. This gives the protein CASSLGTWTGNTEAFF.

The chain links TRBV5-1 to TRBJ2-5; 10 bases line up with TRBD2. The CDR3 is made up of 15 amino acids. V lost 4 bases to trimming and J lost 1 base; unmatched junction nucleotides: 4. Germline V gives CDR1 SGHRS, CDR2 YFSETQ. CDR3 DNA: TGCGCCAGCAGCGTGGGACTAGCGCTCCAAGAGACCCAGTACTTC. It yields the protein CASSVGLALQETQYF. The whole variable domain, remainder taken from reference TRBV5-1 and TRBJ2-5, is KAGVTQTPRYLIKTRGQQVTLSCSPISGHRSVSWYQQTPGQGLQFLFEYFSETQRNKGNFPGRFSGRQFSNSRSEMNVSTLELGDSALYLCASSVGLALQETQYFGPGTRLLVL.

This clonotype was counted many times. The chain couples TRBV12-3 or TRBV12-4 to TRBJ2-3; D tentatively fits TRBD1 or TRBD2 (5 bases each). CDR3 length: 15 residues. Trimming took 4 bases from V and 4 from J, leaving 15 bases between them. The CDR3 sequence is CASSSGPGAADTQYF. CDR3 bases: TGTGCCAGCAGTTCAGGGCCCGGGGCGGCAGATACGCAGTATTTT.

The genes are TRBV20-1 and TRBJ2-1, with 7 positions matching TRBD2. V lost 5 bases to trimming and J lost 10 bases; unmatched junction nucleotides: 8. This CDR3 region has 12 residues. Germline-derived CDR1 and CDR2 are DFQATT and SNEGSKA (reference sequence). The CDR3 region has the DNA TGCAGTGCTGGTAGACTAGCACAGGAGCAGTTCTTC. As protein: CSAGRLAQEQFF.

This clonotype was recorded many times. CDR3 DNA sequence: TGCGCCAGCAGCTTGGTATTCGCGAGACAAGAGACCCAGTACTTC. As protein: CASSLVFARQETQYF. The gene calls are TRBV5-1 and TRBJ2-5; D is uncertain. Germline lookup yields CDR1 SGHRS and CDR2 YFSETQ. V lost 0 bases and J lost 2, with 11 bases in between. The CDR3 length is 15 residues.

V gene TRBV29-1 combines with J gene TRBJ1-1, with 8 bases identical to TRBD1. CDR3 length equals 13 residues. V shed 6 bases, J shed 1 base, and the junction held 4 bases outside the gene matches. Germline loops: CDR1 SQVTM, CDR2 ANQGSEA. CDR3 in amino acids: CSVPGTGNTEAFF. Written as DNA, the CDR3 is TGCAGCGTCCCCGGGACAGGGAACACTGAAGCTTTCTTT.

On this clonotype itself: One end of the junction fails to match germline, which may point to a read error. The chain employs TRBV20-1 and TRBJ2-3; D could derive from TRBD1 or TRBD2 (7 bases each). Looked up from germline, CDR1 is DFQATT and CDR2 is SNEGSKA (reference sequence). The CDR3 sequence is 14 residues long. CDR3 nucleotides: TGCAGTGCCGACCCAGGGGAGGGGACAGATACGCGGTATTTT. Translating gives CSADPGEGTDTRYF.

The V and J genes are TRBV7-8 and TRBJ2-5; 7 bases are shared with TRBD1. The end of the DNA is better explained by TRBJ2-1, so the J call may be wrong. The germline V gene encodes CDR1 SGHVS and CDR2 FQNEAQ. The CDR3 has 15 residues. The CDR3 DNA reads TGTGCCAGCAGCTTAGGGGCCCGACAGGGCAATGAGCAGTTCTTC. Its translation: CASSLGARQGNEQFF.

The chain is built from TRBV6-1 and TRBJ2-1; possibly TRBD1 for D (6 bases). V lost 6 bases and J 0 bases, leaving 15 bases between the germline ends. The CDR3 has 16 residues. Looked up from germline, CDR1 is MNHNS and CDR2 is SASEGT. The CDR3 coding sequence is TGTGCCAGCAGCCGTGATACAGGGTACTCCTACAATGAGCAGTTCTTC. Its protein product is CASSRDTGYSYNEQFF.

The rearrangement links TRBV5-5 to TRBJ2-1; TRBD2 matches 9 bases. This CDR3 region has 18 residues. The ends lost 1 base at V and 10 bases at J; junction bases unmatched: 18. In germline, CDR1 is SGHKS, CDR2 YYEKEE (reference sequence). The CDR3 loop reads CASSLMWSGGAGGGEQFF. CDR3 sequence (DNA): TGTGCCAGCAGCTTGATGTGGTCAGGCGGAGCGGGGGGTGGAGAGCAGTTCTTC. Variable domain in full (rest from reference TRBV5-5 and TRBJ2-1): DAGVTQSPTHLIKTRGQQVTLRCSPISGHKSVSWYQQVLGQGPQFIFQYYEKEERGRGNFPDRFSARQFPNYSSELNVNALLLGDSALYLCASSLMWSGGAGGGEQFFGPGTRLTVL.

This clonotype came up a few times. The rearrangement uses TRBV12-5 and TRBJ2-2, with a possible D match to TRBD1 (6 bases). The CDR3 totals 18 residues. Germline CDR1 is LGHNT and CDR2 is FRNRAP. The V end lost 4 bases, the J end lost 1 base, and 19 bases lay between the germline ends. The CDR3 region is CASGSTPLGQLNTGELFF. DNA of the CDR3: TGTGCTAGTGGTTCCACCCCTCTCGGACAGTTGAACACCGGGGAGCTGTTTTTT. Drawing the rest from reference TRBV12-5 and TRBJ2-2, the complete variable domain is DARVTQTPRHKVTEMGQEVTMRCQPILGHNTVFWYRQTMMQGLELLAYFRNRAPLDDSGMPKDRFSAEMPDATLATLKIQPSEPRDSAVYFCASGSTPLGQLNTGELFFGEGSRLTVL.

This clonotype was counted a few times. The germline gene is not matched at one end of the junction; a read error may be the cause. The rearrangement joins TRBV29-1 to TRBJ1-5; TRBD1 matches 9 bases. The CDR3 is 13 residues long. Germline V gene data show CDR1 as SQVTM and CDR2 as ANQGSEA. This chain's CDR3 is CSVGDRGTQPRHF. In DNA form, the CDR3 reads TGCAGCGTTGGTGACAGGGGGACTCAGCCCCGGCATTTT.

This clonotype was picked up many times. The genes are TRBV29-1 and TRBJ2-3; the D gene is possibly TRBD1 (5 bases). The V gene lost 5 bases and the J gene lost 4 bases, with 13 bases spanning the gap. Germline assignment: CDR1 SQVTM and CDR2 ANQGSEA. This CDR3 has 13 residues. Written as DNA, the CDR3 is TGCAGCGTTCCCAGGGTTTCCGCAGATACGCAGTATTTT. Its translation: CSVPRVSADTQYF.

This clonotype was seen a handful of times. The CDR3 nucleotides read TGCGCCAGCAGCTTGGCGGGGTTCGATTCGGACACCGGGGAGCTGTTTTTT. This sequence encodes CASSLAGFDSDTGELFF. The rearrangement joins TRBV5-1 to TRBJ2-2; maybe TRBD2 (5 bases). This CDR3 has 17 amino acids. The germline V and J ends were trimmed by 0 bases and 3 bases, with 15 bases remaining between them. The V gene's germline CDR1 is SGHRS and CDR2 YFSETQ.

The V and J genes are TRBV10-3 and TRBJ2-1; 9 positions agree with TRBD1. Germline values: CDR1 ENHRY, CDR2 SYGVKD. V dropped 4 bases and J dropped 10; count of bases not matched to a gene: 8. The CDR3 has 14 amino acids. The CDR3 bases are TGTGCCATCAGTGTTGGGACAGGGACCGAGGAGCAGTTCTTC. Protein sequence: CAISVGTGTEEQFF.

This chain links TRBV4-3 with TRBJ2-1, with D possibly TRBD1 on 6 matching bases. Trimming removed 0 bases from V and 0 bases from J, with 15 bases in between. This CDR3 has 18 residues. The germline CDR1 and CDR2 sequences are LGHNA and YSLEER. CDR3 in DNA: TGCGCCAGCAGCCAAGATATTCCAGGGGCCAGCTCCTACAATGAGCAGTTCTTC. This translates into CASSQDIPGASSYNEQFF.

This clonotype was counted many times. The gene calls are TRBV18 and TRBJ1-1; D perhaps matches TRBD1 (5 bases). The V gene's germline CDR1 is KGHSH and CDR2 LQKENI. The CDR3 has 11 residues. V lost 3 bases, J lost 8 bases, and 7 bases lay in between. CDR3 region: CASSPGTEAFF. The CDR3 region has the DNA TGTGCCAGCTCACCGGGGACGGAAGCTTTCTTT.

This clonotype was picked up one time. The J gene is TRBJ1-4, the V gene TRBV5-1; possibly TRBD1 for D (5 bases). Looked up from germline, CDR1 is SGHRS and CDR2 is YFSETQ. With 5 bases removed from V and 0 bases from J, the gap between germline ends came to 11 bases. The CDR3 extends over 15 amino acids. This chain's CDR3 is CASRRDLATNEKLFF. As DNA, the CDR3 is TGCGCCAGCAGAAGGGACCTTGCAACTAATGAAAAACTGTTTTTT.

This clonotype was counted between two and nine times. The chain carries TRBV10-1 and TRBJ1-2; no firm D call. The CDR3 spans 12 residues. Germline V lookup: CDR1 WNHNN, CDR2 SYGVQD (reference sequence). The ends were cut back, 0 bases at V and 12 bases at J, with 11 bases in the middle. This CDR3 is CASSESRAPHTF. In nucleotides, the CDR3 is TGCGCCAGCAGTGAGTCGAGGGCTCCCCACACCTTC.

As regards this clonotype: One junction end disagrees with the germline gene, perhaps due to a read error. This chain connects TRBV12-3 or TRBV12-4 to TRBJ1-2; TRBD1 might be the D (5 bases). The CDR3 contains 16 residues. The CDR3: CASSLGQAYVESGYTF. CDR3 nucleotides: TGTGCCAGCAGCTTAGGACAAGCGTACGTGGAGAGTGGCTACACCTTC.